This T cell receptor (beta chain) was found in a study of early T cells in non-severe SARS-CoV-2 infection. General study findings and limits: Reliance on VDJdb matching favored anti-spike CD8 responses; private and CD4 specificities were missed.

TCRdb fed the 5' RACE reads into MiXCR, producing one record per CDR3 protein. Of 50,000 or so distinct CDR3 sequences detected, 10% to 15% appear once; the ten largest clones hold about 9.7%. Ten or more counts support this clonotype. Antigen unknown. Germline V lookup: CDR1 SGDLS, CDR2 YYNGEE. The CDR3 sequence is 17 residues long. The V end lost 4 bases, the J end lost 0 bases, and 17 bases lay between the germline ends. The source of this sequence is an adult who was a healthcare worker with PCR-confirmed SARS-CoV-2 infection or an uninfected control (not recorded which). The rearrangement links TRBV9 to TRBJ2-1; maybe TRBD2 (5 bases). Sequenced sample: whole blood. The CDR3 sequence: CASSPRTSGRSYNEQFF. CDR3 nucleotide sequence: TGTGCCAGCAGCCCCCGAACGAGCGGACGCTCCTACAATGAGCAGTTCTTC.